This entry describes one TCR beta chain. This entry is derived from a study of cytomegalovirus exposure and HLA in healthy donors. Study-level information: Earlier findings included about 120 million unique TCR beta sequences obtained from 150 million to 200 million T cells.

Primers: 60 Vbeta forward and 13 Jbeta reverse. Profiled with immunoSEQ multiplex PCR; TCRdb holds only in-frame clones, not every one. The data contain around 65,000 clones, just under 80% of them singletons. The CDR3 sequence is 16 residues long. CDR1 is SGHNT, CDR2 YYREEE, per germline (reference sequence). V lost 4 bases and J lost 5; bases outside the gene matches: 8. The chain joins TRBV5-4 to TRBJ2-3; 12 nucleotides line up with TRBD2. The specimen sequenced was PBMCs. This sequence originates from a woman aged 25-40 years in good health and CMV-seronegative. The CDR3 DNA reads as TGTGCCAGCAGCAGCCCTAGCGGGGGGGCTGTAGATACGCAGTATTTT. Translation: CASSSPSGGAVDTQYF.